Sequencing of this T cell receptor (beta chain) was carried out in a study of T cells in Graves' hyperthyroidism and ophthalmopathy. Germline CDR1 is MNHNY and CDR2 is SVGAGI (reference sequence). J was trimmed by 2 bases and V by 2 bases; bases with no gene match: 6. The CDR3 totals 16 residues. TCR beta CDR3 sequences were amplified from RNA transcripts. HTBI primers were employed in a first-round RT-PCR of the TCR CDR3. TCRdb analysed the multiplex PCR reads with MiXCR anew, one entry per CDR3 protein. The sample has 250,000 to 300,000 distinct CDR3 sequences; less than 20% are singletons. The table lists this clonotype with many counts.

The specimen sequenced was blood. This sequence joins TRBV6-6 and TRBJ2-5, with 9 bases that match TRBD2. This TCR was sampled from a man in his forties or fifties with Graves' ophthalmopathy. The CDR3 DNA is TGTGCCAGCAGTTACGGGCGAGCGGGAGGACAAGAGACCCAGTACTTC. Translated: CASSYGRAGGQETQYF.